This is a list of T cell receptor beta chains from one sample in a study of CD8 T cells in ankylosing spondylitis. In TCRdb, the 5' RACE reads were re-called with MiXCR into one record per CDR3 protein. Of roughly 700,000 distinct CDR3 sequences in the sample, 19% were seen once. The sequenced sample consisted of blood, either unsorted or a sorted T cell fraction (not recorded which). These receptors all stem from a male donor with ankylosing spondylitis. Each CDR3 is given with its conserved first and last residue. The D gene is left open where the match is weak. Clone size is stated in some rows and not others, as once, few, many or a class when expanded.

cdr3_nt cdr3_aa clone_size d_call j_call v_call
TGCAGTGCCACCCCGTCTAGCGGAGTGTCTATGGGAAATGAGCAGTTCTTC CSATPSSGVSMGNEQFF few TRBD2 TRBJ2-1 TRBV20-1
TGTGCCAGCAGCCAAGTCCGACGGGAGCAGTTCTTC CASSQVRREQFF - - TRBJ2-1 TRBV3-1
TGTGCCACTCTCCGGGACAGGGGGTCTCATAATTCACCCCTCCACTTT CATLRDRGSHNSPLHF - TRBD1 TRBJ1-6 TRBV2
TGTGCCAGCAGCCCGGGGGGGGCACGGACGAACACTGAAGCTTTCTTT CASSPGGARTNTEAFF few - TRBJ1-1 TRBV12-3/TRBV12-4
TGTGCCAGCAGTACTGGGACAGCCCTAAGGGGAGCTTTCTTT CASSTGTALRGAFF - TRBD1 TRBJ1-1 TRBV6-5
TGCAGCGTTGCGCGGGACGCCTACGAGCAGTACTTC CSVARDAYEQYF - - TRBJ2-7 TRBV29-1
TGTGCCAGCAGCGAGAGTTGGAGAAACCCGGACACTGAAGCTTTCTTT CASSESWRNPDTEAFF - - TRBJ1-1 TRBV11-2
TGCGCCAGCAGCTTGAGCGACAGGTCGGGTAATGAAAAACTGTTTTTT CASSLSDRSGNEKLFF - - TRBJ1-4 TRBV5-1
TGCAGCGTTGAAGGAGCGAAAAAAAGGGGGTCGGATACGCAGTATTTT CSVEGAKKRGSDTQYF - - TRBJ2-3 TRBV29-1
TGCAGTGCTCGAGACAGGACCTACGAGCAGTACTTC CSARDRTYEQYF - - TRBJ2-7 TRBV20-1
TGCAGTGCGCTCGGTGAGAACACTGAAGCTTTCTTT CSALGENTEAFF few - TRBJ1-1 TRBV20-1
TGCAGTGCTAGAGCAAGTGCCTTCGCTTCTCGGGACGAGCAGTACTTC CSARASAFASRDEQYF - - TRBJ2-7 TRBV20-1
TGTGCCAGCAGTTACCCCCAGTATGGGGCGTACGAGCAGTACTTC CASSYPQYGAYEQYF - - TRBJ2-7 TRBV6-8
TGTGCCAGTAACCCCCGGGGAAGCTACGAGCAGTACTTC CASNPRGSYEQYF - - TRBJ2-7 TRBV19
TGCAGTGCTAGAAAGGACCCGGGGGTCTACGAGCAGTACTTC CSARKDPGVYEQYF - - TRBJ2-7 TRBV20-1
TGCGCCAGCAGTGCGATTGGTATCTACGAGCAGTACTTC CASSAIGIYEQYF - - TRBJ2-7 TRBV10-2
TGCAGTGCTAGTTTGGTGGAAAGGGGGGACAGTCAGCCCCAGCATTTT CSASLVERGDSQPQHF many TRBD1 TRBJ1-5 TRBV20-1
TGTGCCACTAGCCGCAGGGGGGACTATGGCTACACCTTC CATSRRGDYGYTF few TRBD1 TRBJ1-2 TRBV19
TGTGCCACCAGCCGGGGGGCCTTGGCCACAGATACGCAGTATTTT CATSRGALATDTQYF few - TRBJ2-3 TRBV15
TGCAGTGCGTCCCCCGGGGGTGTTTCCTACAATGAGCAGTTCTTC CSASPGGVSYNEQFF - - TRBJ2-1 TRBV20-1
TGTGCCAGCAAAACAGGGGCCGGGGAGCTGTTTTTT CASKTGAGELFF - TRBD1 TRBJ2-2 TRBV12-3/TRBV12-4
TGTGCCAGCAGTTACCAGGACAGGGGCTATGGCTACACCTTC CASSYQDRGYGYTF - TRBD1 TRBJ1-2 TRBV6-5
TGTGCCAGCATGCGGTACACTGAAGCTTTCTTT CASMRYTEAFF - - TRBJ1-1 TRBV25-1
TGTGCCTGGAGCGACAACACAGATACGCAGTATTTT CAWSDNTDTQYF - - TRBJ2-3 TRBV30
TGCGCCAGCAGCTCCCGGTCTAGAGGGGGTTCGGGGGAGCAGTTCTTC CASSSRSRGGSGEQFF - - TRBJ2-1 TRBV5-1
TGTGCCAGCAGACCTGACCTCTCTGGAAACACCATATATTTT CASRPDLSGNTIYF few - TRBJ1-3 TRBV12-3/TRBV12-4
TGCGCCAGCAGCCAAGATGGTGGCTGGGGGGAGACCCAGTACTTC CASSQDGGWGETQYF few - TRBJ2-5 TRBV4-3
TGCAGCGTTAGCCCGGGATTGAACACCGGGGAGCTGTTTTTT CSVSPGLNTGELFF few - TRBJ2-2 TRBV29-1
TGCGCCAGCAGCCAAGATCGCAGGAGTCCCTACAATGAGCAGTTCTTC CASSQDRRSPYNEQFF - - TRBJ2-1 TRBV4-3
TGTGCCAGCAGCGCTGACAAAGCCTACGAGCAGTACTTC CASSADKAYEQYF - - TRBJ2-7 TRBV7-3
TGCAGCGTTGCGGGACTAGCGATGGATACGCAGTATTTT CSVAGLAMDTQYF many TRBD2 TRBJ2-3 TRBV29-1
TGCGCCAGCAGCCACCAAGATGCGGCCGGGGCCTACACAGATACGCAGTATTTT CASSHQDAAGAYTDTQYF once - TRBJ2-3 TRBV4-1
TGTGCCATTTTGGACCGGGGCGCAGATACGCAGTATTTT CAILDRGADTQYF many - TRBJ2-3 TRBV10-3
TGCGCCAGCAGCAAGACGGGAAGCCCAGGAGAGACCCAGTACTTC CASSKTGSPGETQYF few - TRBJ2-5 TRBV5-1
TGCAGTGCTATTCAACTAGCGGGGGCTACAGATACGCAGTATTTT CSAIQLAGATDTQYF many TRBD2 TRBJ2-3 TRBV20-1
TGTGCCAGCAGCACGGGTCCGGTCCAAGAGACCCAGTACTTC CASSTGPVQETQYF - - TRBJ2-5 TRBV5-6
TGTGCCAGCAGCACCCACCGGGACTCCGGCGGGGAGCTGTTTTTT CASSTHRDSGGELFF few - TRBJ2-2 TRBV4-2
TGTGCCAGCAGCCCCCAGGCCGGACAGGGTCGCAATGAGCAGTTCTTC CASSPQAGQGRNEQFF - TRBD1 TRBJ2-1 TRBV7-3
TGTGCCACCAGTGAAACTAGCGGGAGCCGGGGAGAGACCCAGTACTTC CATSETSGSRGETQYF - TRBD2 TRBJ2-5 TRBV24-1
TGCAGTGCTAGTAAAGGGGGCGTTAACTATGGCTACACCTTC CSASKGGVNYGYTF - TRBD1 TRBJ1-2 TRBV20-1
TGTGCCAGCAGTCCGAGTGGGGCGCAGTATTTT CASSPSGAQYF many - TRBJ2-3 TRBV12-3/TRBV12-4